The clone carrying this TCR beta chain appeared many times. What it binds is not known. The germline V gene encodes CDR1 SGHRS and CDR2 YFSETQ. The CDR3 consists of 14 residues. Trimming left V 1 base short and J 1 base short, with 8 bases between. The data originate from a study of neurological immune-mediated disorders. Findings and caveats of the study: Sharing of CDR3 amino acid sequences among expanded clones across subjects was absent, suggesting private repertoires in all groups. In HTLV-1-associated myelopathy, TCR clonal expansion was greatest, whereas multiple sclerosis had the least, falling below healthy controls.

TCRdb recomputed calls from the 5' RACE reads with MiXCR, one row per CDR3 protein. The sample includes 75,000 to 85,000 distinct CDR3 sequences, approximately 17% of them seen just once. Volunteers from a blood bank in Maryland, USA, made up the healthy controls. The unsorted libraries were prepared from 2 million PBMCs (stored at -80 C). The chain combines TRBV5-1 with TRBJ1-1; D is unresolved. The sequenced material came from PBMCs. The receptor comes from a woman in her forties in good health. CDR3 sequence (DNA): TGCGCCAGCAGCTTGACCATACAGAACACTGAAGCTTTCTTT. Translation gives CASSLTIQNTEAFF.